Sequencing of this T cell receptor (beta chain) was carried out in a study of blood T cell repertoires in COVID-19. Generated by immunoSEQ multiplex PCR, the TCRdb table keeps only in-frame clones and is missing some. The table has a few hundred thousand clones, 85% seen once; the top ten hold approximately 6.6%. This CDR3 comprises 14 residues. The ends were cut back, 4 bases at V and 0 bases at J, with 8 bases in the middle. Germline V CDR1 and CDR2: SGHTA, FQGNSA. This clone was observed a single time. This chain connects TRBV7-2 to TRBJ2-3; possibly TRBD2 for D (5 bases). The origin of this receptor is a woman aged 50 to 60 who had been exposed to COVID-19. Sequencing was carried out using PBMCs or T cells enriched from blood (not recorded which). The CDR3 bases are TGTGCCAGCAGCTCCAGGACTAGCACAGATACGCAGTATTTT. It is translated as CASSSRTSTDTQYF.